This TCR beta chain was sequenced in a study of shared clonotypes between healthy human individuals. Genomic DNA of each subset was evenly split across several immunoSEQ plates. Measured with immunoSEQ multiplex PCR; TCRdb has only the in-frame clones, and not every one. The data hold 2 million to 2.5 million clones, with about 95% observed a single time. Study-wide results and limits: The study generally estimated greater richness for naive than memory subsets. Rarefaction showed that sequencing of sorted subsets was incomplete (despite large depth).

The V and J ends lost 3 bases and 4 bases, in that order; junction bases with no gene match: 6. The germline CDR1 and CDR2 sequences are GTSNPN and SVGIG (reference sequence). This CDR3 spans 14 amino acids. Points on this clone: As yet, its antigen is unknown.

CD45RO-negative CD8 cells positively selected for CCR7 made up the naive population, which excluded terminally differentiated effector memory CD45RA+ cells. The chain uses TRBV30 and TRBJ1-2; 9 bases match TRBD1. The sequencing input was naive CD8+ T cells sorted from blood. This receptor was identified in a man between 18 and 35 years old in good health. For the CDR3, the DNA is TGTGCCTGGAGCTCGGACAGGGGAATCTATGGCTACACCTTC. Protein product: CAWSSDRGIYGYTF.